This TCR beta chain was identified in a study of blood T cell repertoires in COVID-19. V lost 6 bases, J lost 3 bases, and 4 bases stayed unmatched. This CDR3 is built from 13 residues. Germline V lookup: CDR1 MNHEY, CDR2 SVGAGI. Authors' methods: Reference gene primer amplification gave nucleated cell count estimates. The method was immunoSEQ multiplex PCR; TCRdb's version includes in-frame clones alone and lacks a portion of them. The D gene and trimming were derived from the DNA, and the V and J assignments and clone size from that table. The sample records approximately 160,000 clones, 84% being singletons.

Material for sequencing was peripheral blood. V and J are TRBV6-5 and TRBJ1-2; 7 positions match TRBD1. The sequence came from a man between 18 and 35 years old with active or convalescent COVID-19. CDR3 in DNA: TGTGCCAGCAGGTCGACAGGGTACTATGGCTACACCTTC. Its protein product is CASRSTGYYGYTF.